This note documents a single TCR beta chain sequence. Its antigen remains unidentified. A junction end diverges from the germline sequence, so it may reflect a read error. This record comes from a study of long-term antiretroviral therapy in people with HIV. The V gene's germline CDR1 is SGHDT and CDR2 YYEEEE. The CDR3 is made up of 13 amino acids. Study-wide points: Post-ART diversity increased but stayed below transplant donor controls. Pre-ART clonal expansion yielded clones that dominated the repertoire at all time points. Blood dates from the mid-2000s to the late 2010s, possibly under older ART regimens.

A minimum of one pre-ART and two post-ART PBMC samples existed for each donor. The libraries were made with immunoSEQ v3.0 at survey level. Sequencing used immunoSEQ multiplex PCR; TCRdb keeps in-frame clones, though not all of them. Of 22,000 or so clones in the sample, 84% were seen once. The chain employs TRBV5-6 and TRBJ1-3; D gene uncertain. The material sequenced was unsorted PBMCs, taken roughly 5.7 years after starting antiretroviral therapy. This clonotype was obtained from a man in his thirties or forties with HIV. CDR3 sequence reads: CASSPLGNSRPDF. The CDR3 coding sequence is TGTGCCAGCAGCCCACTGGGGAACAGCCGACCGGATTTT.